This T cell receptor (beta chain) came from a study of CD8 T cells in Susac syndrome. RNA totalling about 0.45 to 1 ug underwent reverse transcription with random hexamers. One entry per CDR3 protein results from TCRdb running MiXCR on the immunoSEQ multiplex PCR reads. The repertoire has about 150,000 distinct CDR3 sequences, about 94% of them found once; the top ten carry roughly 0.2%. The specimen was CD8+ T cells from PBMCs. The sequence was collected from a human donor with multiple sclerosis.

The CDR3, as DNA: TGCGCCAGCAGCCAAGGGCCGGACAGGGGAGACGAGCAGTACTTC. It encodes CASSQGPDRGDEQYF. This chain links TRBV4-3 with TRBJ2-7, with 9 bases matching TRBD1. The germline gives CDR1 LGHNA, CDR2 YSLEER. CDR3 size: 15 residues. Unmatched junction bases numbered 6, after V lost 1 base and J lost 5 bases.